Listed here are 15 T cell receptor beta chains from one sample, sequenced in a study of blood T cell repertoires in COVID-19. Assay used: immunoSEQ multiplex PCR; TCRdb lists only in-frame clones, some missing. The data show a few hundred thousand clones, about 89% seen once. Sequencing was performed on PBMCs or T cells enriched from blood (not recorded which). The receptors derive from a woman between 35 and 50 years old who had been exposed to COVID-19.

This sequence joins TRBV5-6 and TRBJ1-5, with D possibly being TRBD1 (5 bases). Germline V CDR1 and CDR2: SGHDT, YYEEEE. The V and J ends lost 1 base and 4 bases respectively, with 12 bases between them. The CDR3 loop spans 15 amino acids. The CDR3 region is CASSLSQGSNQPQHF. Written as DNA, the CDR3 is TGTGCCAGCAGCTTGAGTCAGGGTTCAAATCAGCCCCAGCATTTT.

The rearrangement joins TRBV3-1 (or the pseudogene TRBV3-2) to TRBJ1-2; D may be TRBD1 (5 bases). Looked up from germline, CDR1 is LGHDT and CDR2 is YNNKEL (reference sequence). The CDR3 is made up of 14 amino acids. V lost 0 bases and J lost 8, with 13 bases in between. CDR3 DNA sequence: TGTGCCAGCAGCCAAGAAGTCCAGGGAGGCGGCTACACCTTC. Its protein product is CASSQEVQGGGYTF.

J is TRBJ2-5 and V is TRBV2, with D maybe TRBD2 (6 bases). This CDR3 contains 10 residues. V dropped 7 bases and J dropped 9 bases, with 9 bases sitting between them. Germline CDR1 and CDR2: SNHLY and FYNNEI. CDR3 protein: CASMREAQYF. The CDR3 DNA reads TGTGCCAGCATGAGGGAGGCCCAGTACTTC.

V gene TRBV20-1 combines with J gene TRBJ1-1; D perhaps matches TRBD1 (5 bases). The germline V and J ends were trimmed by 3 bases and 6 bases, with 17 bases remaining between them. Germline V CDR1 and CDR2: DFQATT, SNEGSKA (reference sequence). CDR3 length: 14 amino acids. CDR3 bases: TGCAGTGCTAGTAGCCTAAGGGGTTCGTCTGAAGCTTTCTTT. This sequence encodes CSASSLRGSSEAFF.

The chain has TRBV29-1 and TRBJ1-6; tentative D call: TRBD1 (5 bases). CDR1 SQVTM and CDR2 ANQGSEA come from the germline V gene. V shed 1 base and J shed 9 bases, with 10 bases lying between them. The CDR3 runs to 13 residues. The CDR3 region is CSVEGSQGSPLHF. The CDR3 nucleotides are TGCAGCGTTGAAGGGTCCCAGGGTTCACCCCTCCACTTT.

The gene calls are TRBV7-9 and TRBJ1-1; TRBD1 aligns across 10 bases. V lost 6 bases and J lost 0; bases outside the gene matches: 7. The CDR3 is made up of 16 amino acids. In germline, CDR1 is SEHNR, CDR2 FQNEAQ (reference sequence). The CDR3 loop reads CASRPRQGAVNTEAFF. DNA for the CDR3: TGTGCCAGCAGGCCCCGACAGGGGGCAGTGAACACTGAAGCTTTCTTT.

J is TRBJ2-3 and V is TRBV7-9, with D perhaps matching TRBD2 (5 bases). Trimming removed 11 bases at V and 0 bases at J, with 6 bases between. CDR3 size: 11 residues. The germline V gene encodes CDR1 SEHNR and CDR2 FQNEAQ (reference sequence). CDR3 DNA sequence: TGTGCCCCGGGGAGCACAGATACGCAGTATTTT. Its translation: CAPGSTDTQYF.

The CDR3 protein is CASRETGISSNQPQHF. DNA for the CDR3: TGTGCCAGTAGGGAAACAGGGATATCTAGCAATCAGCCCCAGCATTTT. This sequence joins TRBV19 and TRBJ1-5, with D perhaps TRBD1 (6 bases). Germline loops: CDR1 LNHDA, CDR2 SQIVND (reference sequence). CDR3 length equals 16 residues. Trimming stripped 6 bases from V and 0 bases from J, with 15 bases between.

The V call is TRBV7-6, the J call TRBJ2-2, with 7 bases that match TRBD2. Per germline, CDR1 SGHVS and CDR2 FNYEAQ. J gave up 0 bases and V 4 bases, and 8 bases lay outside the gene matches. The CDR3 is 17 amino acids. The chain's CDR3 is CASSSPGGIANTGELFF. The CDR3 DNA is TGTGCCAGCAGCTCCCCCGGGGGGATCGCGAACACCGGGGAGCTGTTTTTT.

This clone was seen a single time. The chain is built from TRBV5-1 and TRBJ2-5, with 10 bases aligning to TRBD1. CDR3 size: 15 residues. In germline, CDR1 is SGHRS, CDR2 YFSETQ. The ends lost 4 bases at V and 4 bases at J; junction bases unmatched: 7. In DNA, the CDR3 is TGCGCCAGCAGCCGGGGACAGGGGAGGCGAGAGACCCAGTACTTC. It codes for CASSRGQGRRETQYF.

This CDR3 reads CASSTRTGGETQYF. The CDR3 DNA is TGTGCCAGCAGCACCCGGACAGGGGGAGAGACCCAGTACTTC. The chain employs TRBV5-4 and TRBJ2-5; 10 bases line up with TRBD1. V lost 4 bases, J lost 4 bases, and 4 bases stayed unmatched. CDR3 size: 14 residues. Germline V gene lookup returns CDR1 SGHNT and CDR2 YYREEE (reference sequence). Variable domain in full (rest from reference TRBV5-4 and TRBJ2-5): ETGVTQSPTHLIKTRGQQVTLRCSSQSGHNTVSWYQQALGQGPQFIFQYYREEENGRGNFPPRFSGLQFPNYSSELNVNALELDDSALYLCASSTRTGGETQYFGPGTRLLVL.

V usage is TRBV7-3 and J usage is TRBJ1-1; TRBD1 might be the D (6 bases). The length of the CDR3 is 13 residues. Germline V gene sequence: CDR1 SGHTA, CDR2 FQGTGA. Trimming took 6 bases from V and 5 from J, leaving 13 bases between them. CDR3 sequence (DNA): TGTGCCAGCAGTCTCTACAGGGATACTGAAGCTTTCTTT. This sequence encodes CASSLYRDTEAFF.

The chain recombines TRBV2 with TRBJ2-7; D is possibly TRBD1 (5 bases). V was trimmed by 6 bases and J by 4 bases, leaving 10 bases between them. This CDR3 is 12 amino acids long. Germline values: CDR1 SNHLY, CDR2 FYNNEI. The CDR3 spells CASRDTLYEQYF. The CDR3 DNA follows: TGTGCCAGCAGGGACACCCTTTACGAGCAGTACTTC.

This chain joins TRBV5-5 and TRBJ2-7; D ambiguous. Germline V gene sequence: CDR1 SGHKS, CDR2 YYEKEE (reference sequence). V lost 3 bases and J 0 bases, leaving 7 bases between the germline ends. The CDR3 has 13 residues. CDR3 nucleotides: TGTGCCAGCAGCTCGGGTGGCTCCTACGAGCAGTACTTC. Translating it yields CASSSGGSYEQYF.

In nucleotides, the CDR3 is TGTGCCAGCAGCTTGGGACAGGGCCGTTATAGCTACGAGCAGTACTTC. It encodes CASSLGQGRYSYEQYF. The chain has TRBV5-5 and TRBJ2-7; TRBD1 matches 7 bases. The V segment lost 0 bases and the J segment 3 bases; nucleotides outside the gene matches: 9. The germline CDR1 and CDR2 sequences are SGHKS and YYEKEE (reference sequence). This CDR3 comprises 16 residues.